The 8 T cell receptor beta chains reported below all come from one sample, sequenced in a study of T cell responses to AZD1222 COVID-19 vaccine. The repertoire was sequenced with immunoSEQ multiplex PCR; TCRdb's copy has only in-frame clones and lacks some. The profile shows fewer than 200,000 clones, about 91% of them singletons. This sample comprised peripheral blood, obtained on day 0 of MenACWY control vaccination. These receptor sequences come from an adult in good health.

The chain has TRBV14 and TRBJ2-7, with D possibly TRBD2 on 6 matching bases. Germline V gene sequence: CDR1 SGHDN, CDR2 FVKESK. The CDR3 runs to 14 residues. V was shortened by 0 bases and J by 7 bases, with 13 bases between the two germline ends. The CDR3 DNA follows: TGTGCCAGCAGCCAAGATTTACTGGGGAGGGAGCAGTACTTC. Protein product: CASSQDLLGREQYF. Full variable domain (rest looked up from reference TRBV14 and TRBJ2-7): EAGVTQFPSHSVIEKGQTVTLRCDPISGHDNLYWYRRVMGKEIKFLLHFVKESKQDESGMPNNRFLAERTGGTYSTLKVQPAELEDSGVYFCASSQDLLGREQYFGPGTRLTVT.

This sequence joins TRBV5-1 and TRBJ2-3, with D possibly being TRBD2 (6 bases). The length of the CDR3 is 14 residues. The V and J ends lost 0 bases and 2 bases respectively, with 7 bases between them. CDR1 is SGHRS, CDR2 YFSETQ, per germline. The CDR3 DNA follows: TGCGCCAGCAGCTTGGGGGAGGACACAGATACGCAGTATTTT. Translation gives CASSLGEDTDTQYF.

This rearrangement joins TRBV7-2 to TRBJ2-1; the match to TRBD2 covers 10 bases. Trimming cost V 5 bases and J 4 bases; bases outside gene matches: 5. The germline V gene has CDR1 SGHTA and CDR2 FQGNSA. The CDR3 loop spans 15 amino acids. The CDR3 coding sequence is TGTGCCAGCAGCGGAGATAGCGGGAGGTACAATGAGCAGTTCTTC. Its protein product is CASSGDSGRYNEQFF.

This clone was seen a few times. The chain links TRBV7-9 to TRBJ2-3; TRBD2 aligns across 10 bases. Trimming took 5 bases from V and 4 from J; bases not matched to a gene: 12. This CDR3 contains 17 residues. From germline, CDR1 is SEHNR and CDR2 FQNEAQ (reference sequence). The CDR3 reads CASSVSAMSGRADTQYF. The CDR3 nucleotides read TGTGCCAGCAGCGTTTCGGCGATGAGCGGGAGGGCAGATACGCAGTATTTT.

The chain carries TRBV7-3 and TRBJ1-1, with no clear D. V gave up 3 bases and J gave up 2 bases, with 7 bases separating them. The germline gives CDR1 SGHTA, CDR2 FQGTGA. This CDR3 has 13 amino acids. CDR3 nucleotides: TGTGCCAGCAGCTTCACTACTAACACTGAAGCTTTCTTT. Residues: CASSFTTNTEAFF.

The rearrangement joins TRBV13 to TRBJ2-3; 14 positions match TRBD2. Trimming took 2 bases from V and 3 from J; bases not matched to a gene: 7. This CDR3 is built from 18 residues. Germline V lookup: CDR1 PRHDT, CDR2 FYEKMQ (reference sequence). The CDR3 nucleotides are TGTGCCAGCAGCTTAAGGACTAGCGGGGGGAGTGGAACAGATACGCAGTATTTT. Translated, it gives CASSLRTSGGSGTDTQYF.

The CDR3 protein is CASSLSTGMNYGYTF. The CDR3 bases are TGTGCCAGCAGTTTGTCCACAGGGATGAACTATGGCTACACCTTC. The gene calls are TRBV28 and TRBJ1-2; D perhaps matches TRBD1 (6 bases). Germline-derived CDR1 and CDR2 are MDHEN and SYDVKM. This CDR3 is 15 amino acids long. V was clipped by 3 bases and J by 2 bases, with 13 bases between them.

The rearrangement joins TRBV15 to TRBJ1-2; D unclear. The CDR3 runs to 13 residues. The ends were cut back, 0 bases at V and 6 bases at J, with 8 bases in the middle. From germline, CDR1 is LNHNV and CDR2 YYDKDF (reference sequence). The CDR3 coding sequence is TGTGCCACCAGCAGAGATAGGGAAGATGGCTACACCTTC. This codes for CATSRDREDGYTF.